The 8 T cell receptor beta chains reported below all come from one sample, sequenced in a study of beta chain features in type 1 diabetes. Investigators reverse transcribed all isolated RNA, so they sequenced expressed TCRB transcripts. Sequencing was performed with immunoSEQ multiplex PCR; in TCRdb, only in-frame clones are kept and a portion is missing. The table shows more than 200,000 clones, with roughly 17% occurring only once. These receptors lack a known antigen. Whole-study findings and limits: Moderately but significantly shorter TCRB CDR3s were found in Type 1 diabetes patients in all four CD4+ subsets.

Specimen: naive CD4+ T cells from blood. The receptors were sampled from a man younger than 45 with type 1 diabetes.

The J gene is TRBJ2-1, the V gene TRBV9; 10 bases line up with TRBD1. J lost 9 bases, V lost 0 bases, and 6 bases had no gene match. Germline V gene sequence: CDR1 SGDLS, CDR2 YYNGEE. The CDR3 sequence is 15 residues long. The CDR3 sequence: CASSVATGTGVEQFF. DNA for the CDR3: TGTGCCAGCAGCGTAGCTACAGGGACAGGGGTTGAGCAGTTCTTC.

The chain carries TRBV7-9 and TRBJ2-1, with D hard to call. Germline CDR1 SEHNR, CDR2 FQNEAQ (reference sequence). CDR3 length: 14 residues. Trimming removed 5 bases from V and 7 bases from J, with 15 bases in between. CDR3 sequence reads: CASSEERSLNEQFF. The CDR3, as DNA: TGTGCCAGCAGCGAAGAACGTTCCTTAAATGAGCAGTTCTTC.

V is TRBV7-9 and J is TRBJ2-7, with 8 bases aligning to TRBD1. The V segment lost 3 bases and the J segment 4 bases; nucleotides outside the gene matches: 5. CDR3 size: 14 residues. Germline assignment: CDR1 SEHNR and CDR2 FQNEAQ (reference sequence). CDR3 in amino acids: CASSFDRGFYEQYF. CDR3 DNA sequence: TGTGCCAGCAGCTTCGACAGGGGCTTTTACGAGCAGTACTTC.

This clone was observed a handful of times. The V gene is TRBV29-1, the J gene TRBJ2-5, with D perhaps being TRBD1 or TRBD2 (5 bases each). The CDR3 totals 13 residues. The V end was cut by 7 bases, the J end by 3 bases, with 15 bases between. CDR1 is SQVTM, CDR2 ANQGSEA, per germline. CDR3 coding DNA: TGCAGCGGCCATGAGGGCAGGGAAGAGACCCAGTACTTC. This gives the protein CSGHEGREETQYF.

This rearrangement joins TRBV29-1 to TRBJ1-1; 9 positions agree with TRBD1. The CDR3 totals 14 residues. J gave up 5 bases and V 5 bases, and 9 bases lay outside the gene matches. Germline assignment: CDR1 SQVTM and CDR2 ANQGSEA. The CDR3 loop reads CSVFTGGRVTEAFF. CDR3 DNA: TGCAGCGTTTTTACAGGGGGCAGGGTTACTGAAGCTTTCTTT.

The V gene is TRBV4-1, the J gene TRBJ2-3; TRBD2 aligns across 11 bases. Germline-derived CDR1 and CDR2 are MGHRA and YSYEKL. J was trimmed by 6 bases and V by 1 base; bases with no gene match: 9. This CDR3 comprises 17 residues. The CDR3 sequence: CASSQAVLAGGGDTQYF. The CDR3 DNA is TGCGCCAGCAGCCAAGCGGTTCTAGCGGGAGGAGGGGATACGCAGTATTTT.

The chain joins TRBV29-1 to TRBJ2-5, with D possibly TRBD1 on 6 matching bases. The CDR3 totals 12 residues. Trimming shortened V by 6 bases and J by 3 bases, and 11 bases separated the two germline ends. CDR1 and CDR2 (germline): SQVTM, ANQGSEA. The CDR3 DNA is TGCAGCGTGTCATCAGGGGAAGAGACCCAGTACTTC. Translation gives CSVSSGEETQYF.

V gene TRBV5-4 combines with J gene TRBJ1-5; D unresolved. The V end lost 0 bases, the J end lost 1 base, and 11 bases lay between the germline ends. Looked up from germline, CDR1 is SGHNT and CDR2 is YYREEE (reference sequence). The CDR3 spans 16 residues. CDR3 in amino acids: CASSLGPGGSNQPQHF. As DNA, the CDR3 is TGTGCCAGCAGCTTGGGACCGGGCGGAAGCAATCAGCCCCAGCATTTT.